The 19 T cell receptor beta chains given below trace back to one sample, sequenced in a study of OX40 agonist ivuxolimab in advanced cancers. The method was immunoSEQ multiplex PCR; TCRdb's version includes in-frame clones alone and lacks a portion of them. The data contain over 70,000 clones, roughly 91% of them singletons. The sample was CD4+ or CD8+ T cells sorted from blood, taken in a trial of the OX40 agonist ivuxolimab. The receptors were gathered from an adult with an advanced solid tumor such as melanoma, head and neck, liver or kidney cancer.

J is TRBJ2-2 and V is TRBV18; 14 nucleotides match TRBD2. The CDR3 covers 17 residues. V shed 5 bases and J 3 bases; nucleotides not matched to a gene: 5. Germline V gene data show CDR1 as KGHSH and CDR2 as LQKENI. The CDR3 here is CASSRGLAGVYTGELFF. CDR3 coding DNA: TGTGCCAGCTCAAGGGGACTAGCGGGAGTCTACACCGGGGAGCTGTTTTTT.

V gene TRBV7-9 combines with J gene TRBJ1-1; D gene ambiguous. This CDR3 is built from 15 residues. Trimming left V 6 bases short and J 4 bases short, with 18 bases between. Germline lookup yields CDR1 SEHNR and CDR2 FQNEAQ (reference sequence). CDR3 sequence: CASSYQHPGSTEAFF. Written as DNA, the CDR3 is TGTGCCAGCAGTTACCAGCACCCGGGGAGCACTGAAGCTTTCTTT.

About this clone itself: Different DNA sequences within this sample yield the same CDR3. The CDR3 coding sequence is TGTGCCAGCAGTTTACGCTACGAGCAGTACTTC. Its protein product is CASSLRYEQYF. This chain uses TRBV28 with TRBJ2-7; D call uncertain. Germline assignment: CDR1 MDHEN and CDR2 SYDVKM. The germline V and J ends were trimmed by 2 bases and 3 bases, with 2 bases remaining between them. This CDR3 is built from 11 residues.

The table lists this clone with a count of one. CDR3 in amino acids: CASSVGTVSSYEQYF. CDR3 coding DNA: TGTGCCAGCAGTGTTGGGACTGTGAGCTCCTACGAGCAGTACTTC. The chain is built from TRBV6-1 and TRBJ2-7; TRBD2 might be the D (6 bases). V dropped 4 bases and J dropped 0 bases, with 13 bases sitting between them. The CDR3 extends over 15 amino acids. In germline, CDR1 is MNHNS, CDR2 SASEGT.

In nucleotides, the CDR3 is TGTGCCAGCAGTTTAACAATCGGTACAGATACGCAGTATTTT. Translating it yields CASSLTIGTDTQYF. The genes are TRBV27 and TRBJ2-3; no definite D call. The CDR3 consists of 14 residues. The germline V gene encodes CDR1 MNHEY and CDR2 SMNVEV (reference sequence). Trimming left V 2 bases short and J 3 bases short, with 9 bases between.

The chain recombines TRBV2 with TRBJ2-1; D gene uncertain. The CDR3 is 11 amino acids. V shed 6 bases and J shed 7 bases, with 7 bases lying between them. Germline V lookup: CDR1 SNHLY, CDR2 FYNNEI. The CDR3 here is CASRLGNEQFF. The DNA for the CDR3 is TGTGCCAGCAGGCTGGGGAATGAGCAGTTCTTC. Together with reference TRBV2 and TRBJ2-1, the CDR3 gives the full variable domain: EPEVTQTPSHQVTQMGQEVILRCVPISNHLYFYWYRQILGQKVEFLVSFYNNEISEKSEIFDDQFSVERPDGSNFTLKIRSTKLEDSAMYFCASRLGNEQFFGPGTRLTVL.

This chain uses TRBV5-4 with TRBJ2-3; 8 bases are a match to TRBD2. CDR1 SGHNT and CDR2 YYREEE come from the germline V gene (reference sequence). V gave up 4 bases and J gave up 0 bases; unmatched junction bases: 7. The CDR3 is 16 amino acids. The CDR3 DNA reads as TGTGCCAGCAGCCATCGGTTAGCGGGGAGCACAGATACGCAGTATTTT. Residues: CASSHRLAGSTDTQYF.

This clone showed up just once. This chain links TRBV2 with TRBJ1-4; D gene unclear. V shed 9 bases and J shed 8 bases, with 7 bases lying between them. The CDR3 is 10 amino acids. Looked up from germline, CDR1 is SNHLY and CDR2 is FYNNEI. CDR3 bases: TGTGCCAGTGCCCAGGAAAAACTGTTTTTT. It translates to CASAQEKLFF.

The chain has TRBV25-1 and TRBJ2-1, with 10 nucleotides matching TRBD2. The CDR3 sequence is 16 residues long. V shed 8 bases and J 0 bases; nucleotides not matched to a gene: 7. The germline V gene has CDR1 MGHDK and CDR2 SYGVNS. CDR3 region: CASESLAGNSYNEQFF. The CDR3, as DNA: TGTGCCAGCGAGTCACTAGCGGGGAACTCCTACAATGAGCAGTTCTTC.

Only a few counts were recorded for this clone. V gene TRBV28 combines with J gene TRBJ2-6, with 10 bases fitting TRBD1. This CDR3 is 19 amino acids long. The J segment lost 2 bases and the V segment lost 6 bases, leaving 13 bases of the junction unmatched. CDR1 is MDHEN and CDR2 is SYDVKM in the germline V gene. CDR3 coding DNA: TGTGCCAGCAGACCCCTCTTGGGACAGGGGCAACCTGGGGCCAACGTCCTGACTTTC. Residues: CASRPLLGQGQPGANVLTF.

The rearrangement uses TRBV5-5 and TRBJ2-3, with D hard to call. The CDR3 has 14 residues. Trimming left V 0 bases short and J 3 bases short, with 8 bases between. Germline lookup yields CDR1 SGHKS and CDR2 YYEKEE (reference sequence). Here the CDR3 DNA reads TGTGCCAGCAGCTTGGTCGGTGCGACAGATACGCAGTATTTT. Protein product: CASSLVGATDTQYF.

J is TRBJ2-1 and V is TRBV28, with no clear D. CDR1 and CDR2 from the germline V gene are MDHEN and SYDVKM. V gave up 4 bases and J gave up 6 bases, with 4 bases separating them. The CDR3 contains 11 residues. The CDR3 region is CASSWANEQFF. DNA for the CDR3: TGTGCCAGCAGTTGGGCCAATGAGCAGTTCTTC.

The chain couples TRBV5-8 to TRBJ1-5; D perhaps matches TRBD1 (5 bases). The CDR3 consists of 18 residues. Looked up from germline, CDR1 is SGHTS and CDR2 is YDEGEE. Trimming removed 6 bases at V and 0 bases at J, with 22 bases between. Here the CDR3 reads CASTPGFARGVSNQPQHF. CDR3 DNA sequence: TGTGCCAGCACCCCGGGGTTTGCCCGGGGGGTTAGCAATCAGCCCCAGCATTTT.

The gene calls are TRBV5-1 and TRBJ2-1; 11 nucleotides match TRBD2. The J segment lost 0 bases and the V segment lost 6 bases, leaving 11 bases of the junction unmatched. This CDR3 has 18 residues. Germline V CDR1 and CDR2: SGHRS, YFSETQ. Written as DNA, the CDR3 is TGCGCCAGCACCCAGACTAGCGGGATGAGGAGCTCCTACAATGAGCAGTTCTTC. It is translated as CASTQTSGMRSSYNEQFF.

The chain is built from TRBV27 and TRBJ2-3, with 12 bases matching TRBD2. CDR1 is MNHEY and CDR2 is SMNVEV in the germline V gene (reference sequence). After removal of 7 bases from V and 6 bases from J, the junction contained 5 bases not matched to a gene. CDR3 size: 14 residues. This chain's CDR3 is CASTPSGRGDTQYF. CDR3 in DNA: TGTGCCAGCACCCCTAGCGGGAGGGGGGATACGCAGTATTTT.

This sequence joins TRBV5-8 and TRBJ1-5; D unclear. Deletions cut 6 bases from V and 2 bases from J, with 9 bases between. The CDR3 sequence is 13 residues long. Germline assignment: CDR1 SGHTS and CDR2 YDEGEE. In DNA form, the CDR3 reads TGTGCCAGCACCTGGGTGGGCAATCAGCCCCAGCATTTT. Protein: CASTWVGNQPQHF.

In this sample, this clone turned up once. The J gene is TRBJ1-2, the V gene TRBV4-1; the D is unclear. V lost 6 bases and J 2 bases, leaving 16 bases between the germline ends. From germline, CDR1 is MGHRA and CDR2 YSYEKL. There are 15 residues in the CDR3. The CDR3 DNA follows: TGCGCCAGCAGGTTAGAGTACAACGTAAACTATGGCTACACCTTC. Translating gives CASRLEYNVNYGYTF.

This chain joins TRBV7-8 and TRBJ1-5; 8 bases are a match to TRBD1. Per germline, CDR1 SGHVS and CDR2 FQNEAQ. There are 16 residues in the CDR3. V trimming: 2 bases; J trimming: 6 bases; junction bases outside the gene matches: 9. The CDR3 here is CASSLYGQGGIQPQHF. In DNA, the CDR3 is TGTGCCAGCAGCTTATACGGACAGGGAGGGATTCAGCCCCAGCATTTT. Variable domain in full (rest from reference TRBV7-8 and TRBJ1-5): GAGVSQSPRYKVAKRGQDVALRCDPISGHVSLFWYQQALGQGPEFLTYFQNEAQLDKSGLPSDRFFAERPEGSVSTLKIQRTQQEDSAVYLCASSLYGQGGIQPQHFGDGTRLSIL.

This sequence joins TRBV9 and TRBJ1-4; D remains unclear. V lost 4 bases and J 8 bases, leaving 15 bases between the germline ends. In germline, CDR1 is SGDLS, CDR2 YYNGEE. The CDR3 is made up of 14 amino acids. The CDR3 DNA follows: TGTGCCAGCAGCCCTACACTCGGGGAAGAAAAACTGTTTTTT. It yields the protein CASSPTLGEEKLFF. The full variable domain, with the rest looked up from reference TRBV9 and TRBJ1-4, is DSGVTQTPKHLITATGQRVTLRCSPRSGDLSVYWYQQSLDQGLQFLIQYYNGEERAKGNILERFSAQQFPDLHSELNLSSLELGDSALYFCASSPTLGEEKLFFGSGTQLSVL.